A single sample gave rise to the 5 T cell receptor beta chains below, sequenced in a study of human T cells and chemical hapten exposure. Time point reported: pre-sensitization, week 0. Treatment reported: therapeutic diphenylcyclopropenone sensitization with weekly scalp DPC. TCRdb used MiXCR to reprocess the RACE reads, holding one entry per CDR3 protein. The sample holds about 120,000 distinct CDR3 sequences, roughly 14% seen once. Source: whole blood, taken in connection with sensitization to the hapten diphenylcyclopropenone (DPC). Every receptor here comes from a woman between 18 and 29 years old with alopecia areata. Some clones in this sample may be carry-over from other donors' samples.

This clonotype was recorded a few times. This sequence joins TRBV28 and TRBJ1-6; TRBD1 aligns across 7 bases. The CDR3 loop spans 13 amino acids. The ends lost 6 bases at V and 14 bases at J; junction bases unmatched: 10. Germline V gene data show CDR1 as MDHEN and CDR2 as SYDVKM. This CDR3 is CASSLDRAGTLHF. The DNA for the CDR3 is TGTGCCAGCAGCCTAGACAGGGCTGGGACCCTCCACTTT.

In this sample, this clonotype turned up a few times. The V and J genes are TRBV5-6 and TRBJ2-3; 7 nucleotides align to TRBD2. J lost 3 bases, V lost 4 bases, and 8 bases had no gene match. CDR1 is SGHDT, CDR2 YYEEEE, per germline. The CDR3 has 15 residues. The DNA of the CDR3 is TGTGCCAGCAGCCTGCGGGAGTGGAATACAGATACGCAGTATTTT. Its protein is CASSLREWNTDTQYF. Using reference TRBV5-6 and TRBJ2-3 for the parts outside the CDR3, the full variable domain is DAGVTQSPTHLIKTRGQQVTLRCSPKSGHDTVSWYQQALGQGPQFIFQYYEEEERQRGNFPDRFSGHQFPNYSSELNVNALLLGDSALYLCASSLREWNTDTQYFGPGTRLTVL.

This clonotype appeared a few times. This rearrangement joins TRBV5-6 to TRBJ1-2; no firm D call. The germline V gene has CDR1 SGHDT and CDR2 YYEEEE. Trimming shortened V by 0 bases and J by 10 bases, and 7 bases separated the two germline ends. The CDR3 runs to 11 residues. CDR3 protein: CASSLASFYTF. The DNA of the CDR3 is TGTGCCAGCAGCTTGGCCAGTTTCTACACCTTC.

This clonotype was picked up a small number of times. The rearrangement joins TRBV4-2 to TRBJ2-2; 11 positions agree with TRBD2. Germline CDR1 LGHNA, CDR2 YNFKEQ. This CDR3 comprises 18 residues. Unmatched junction bases numbered 5, after V lost 1 base and J lost 1 base. CDR3 residues: CASSQVSSGGQNTGELFF. The DNA for the CDR3 is TGTGCCAGCAGCCAAGTTTCTAGCGGGGGGCAGAACACCGGGGAGCTGTTTTTT.

The chain is built from TRBV7-9 and TRBJ1-1; D perhaps matches TRBD1 (6 bases). Trimming took off 0 bases at V and 4 bases at J, with 9 bases between the two ends. Germline values: CDR1 SEHNR, CDR2 FQNEAQ (reference sequence). This CDR3 comprises 14 residues. CDR3 coding DNA: TGTGCCAGCAGCTTAGCACAGGGAAGCACTGAAGCTTTCTTT. It codes for CASSLAQGSTEAFF. Together with reference TRBV7-9 and TRBJ1-1, the CDR3 gives the full variable domain: DTGVSQNPRHKITKRGQNVTFRCDPISEHNRLYWYRQTLGQGPEFLTYFQNEAQLEKSRLLSDRFSAERPKGSFSTLEIQRTEQGDSAMYLCASSLAQGSTEAFFGQGTRLTVV.